This TCR beta chain was identified in a study of blood T cell repertoires in COVID-19. It was within 2 weeks before study entry that exposed participants met a COVID-19 case. This CDR3 is 14 amino acids long. Trimming took 5 bases from V and 4 from J; bases not matched to a gene: 7. The V gene's germline CDR1 is MNHEY and CDR2 SVGAGI. This clone was observed once. Assay: immunoSEQ multiplex PCR; the TCRdb copy retains only in-frame clones and omits some. The data show nearly 250,000 clones, about nine tenths seen once. This clonotype was sampled from a middle-aged man who had been exposed to COVID-19. Sequenced material: PBMCs or T cells enriched from blood (not recorded which). V usage is TRBV6-5 and J usage is TRBJ1-2; 7 bases are a match to TRBD1. CDR3: CASSIRQGPYGYTF. The DNA of the CDR3 is TGTGCCAGCAGTATTCGACAGGGCCCCTATGGCTACACCTTC.